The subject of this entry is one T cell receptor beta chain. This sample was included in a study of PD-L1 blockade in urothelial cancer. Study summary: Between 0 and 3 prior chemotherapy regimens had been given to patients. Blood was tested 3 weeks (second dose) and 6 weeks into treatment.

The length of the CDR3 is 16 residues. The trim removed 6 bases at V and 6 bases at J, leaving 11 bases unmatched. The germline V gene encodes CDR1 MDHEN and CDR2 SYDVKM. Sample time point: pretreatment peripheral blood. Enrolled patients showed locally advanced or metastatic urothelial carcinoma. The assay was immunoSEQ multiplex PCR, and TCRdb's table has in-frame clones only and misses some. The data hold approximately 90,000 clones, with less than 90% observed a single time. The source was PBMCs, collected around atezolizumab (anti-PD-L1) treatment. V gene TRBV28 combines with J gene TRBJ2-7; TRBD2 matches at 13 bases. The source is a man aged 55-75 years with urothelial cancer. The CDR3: CASRPRTSGSPSEQYF. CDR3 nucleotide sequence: TGTGCCAGCAGGCCCAGGACTAGCGGGAGTCCCAGCGAGCAGTACTTC.